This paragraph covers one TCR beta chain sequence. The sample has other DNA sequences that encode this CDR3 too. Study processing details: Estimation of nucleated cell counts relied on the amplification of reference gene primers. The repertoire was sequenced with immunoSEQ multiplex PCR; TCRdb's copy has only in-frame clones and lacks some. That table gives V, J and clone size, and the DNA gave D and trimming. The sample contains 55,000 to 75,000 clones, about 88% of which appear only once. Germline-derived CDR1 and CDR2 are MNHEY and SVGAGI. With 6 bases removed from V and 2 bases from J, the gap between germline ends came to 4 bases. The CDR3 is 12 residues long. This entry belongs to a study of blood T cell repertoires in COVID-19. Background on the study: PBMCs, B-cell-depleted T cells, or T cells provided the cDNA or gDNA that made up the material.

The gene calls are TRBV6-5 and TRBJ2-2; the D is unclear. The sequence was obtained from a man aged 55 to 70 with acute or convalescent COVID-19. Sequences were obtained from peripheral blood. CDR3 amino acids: CASRRNTGELFF. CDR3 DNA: TGTGCCAGCAGGAGAAACACCGGGGAGCTGTTTTTT.